This passage covers 30 T cell receptor beta chains from one sample sequenced in a study of blood T cell repertoires in COVID-19. Assay: immunoSEQ multiplex PCR; the TCRdb copy retains only in-frame clones and omits some. In the table there are 95,000 to 150,000 clones, approximately 88% of which are singletons. Sequenced material: peripheral blood. These receptors all stem from a man between 45 and 60 years old with acute or convalescent COVID-19.

The chain joins TRBV29-1 to TRBJ1-1; no firm D call. Looked up from germline, CDR1 is SQVTM and CDR2 is ANQGSEA. This CDR3 comprises 15 residues. With 7 bases removed from V and 1 base from J, the gap between germline ends came to 19 bases. For the CDR3, the DNA is TGCAGCGCAGCCGTTCTGGGCAGCCAGAACACTGAAGCTTTCTTT. Translating it yields CSAAVLGSQNTEAFF.

The chain uses TRBV24-1 and TRBJ1-1, with D possibly TRBD1 on 6 matching bases. Per germline, CDR1 KGHDR and CDR2 SFDVKD. V lost 4 bases to trimming and J lost 3 bases, with 14 bases between them. This CDR3 is 15 amino acids long. CDR3 sequence (DNA): TGTGCCACCAGTGAATCGACAGGCGGTTACACTGAAGCTTTCTTT. Its translation: CATSESTGGYTEAFF.

The J gene is TRBJ2-7, the V gene TRBV20-1, with D perhaps TRBD2 (6 bases). This CDR3 has 14 amino acids. Per the germline V gene, CDR1 is DFQATT and CDR2 is SNEGSKA (reference sequence). Trimming removed 3 bases at V and 3 bases at J, with 15 bases between. CDR3: CSASVRTGDYEQYF. The CDR3 DNA follows: TGCAGTGCTAGTGTACGGACGGGGGACTACGAGCAGTACTTC.

V is TRBV6-5 and J is TRBJ1-3; perhaps TRBD1 as D (5 bases). CDR1 and CDR2 from the germline V gene are MNHEY and SVGAGI. The CDR3 extends over 13 amino acids. Trimming removed 6 bases at V and 0 bases at J, with 6 bases between. The CDR3 reads CASRQVSGNTIYF. The CDR3 coding sequence is TGTGCCAGCAGACAGGTCTCTGGAAACACCATATATTTT.

This clone was seen only once. The genes are TRBV6-5 and TRBJ2-7; maybe TRBD2 (5 bases). The CDR3 length is 13 residues. Trimming took 11 bases from V and 0 from J, leaving 14 bases between them. CDR1 is MNHEY and CDR2 is SVGAGI in the germline V gene. The DNA for the CDR3 is TGTGCCGGAAAGGCCGGGGTCTCCTACGAGCAGTACTTC. Amino acid sequence: CAGKAGVSYEQYF.

The genes are TRBV2 and TRBJ1-5, with D unresolved. Germline V gene sequence: CDR1 SNHLY, CDR2 FYNNEI. The V end lost 1 base, the J end lost 7 bases, and 11 bases lay between the germline ends. The CDR3 sequence is 14 residues long. DNA for the CDR3: TGTGCCAGCAGTGAAGGAACGGGAGGGCAGCCCCAGCATTTT. Translating it yields CASSEGTGGQPQHF.

The genes are TRBV12-3 or TRBV12-4 and TRBJ1-1, with TRBD1 as a possible D gene (5 bases). The ends were cut back, 8 bases at V and 1 base at J, with 11 bases in the middle. The CDR3 loop spans 13 amino acids. This chain's CDR3 is CASLRQTNTEAFF. For the CDR3, the DNA is TGTGCCAGCCTTAGACAGACGAACACTGAAGCTTTCTTT.

The chain joins TRBV6-5 to TRBJ2-3; a weak D match, TRBD1 (6 bases). The CDR3 has 16 residues. Germline V CDR1 and CDR2: MNHEY, SVGAGI. With 0 bases removed from V and 3 bases from J, the gap between germline ends came to 13 bases. CDR3 in DNA: TGTGCCAGCAGTTACTCGGAAGGGGGTGGGACAGATACGCAGTATTTT. As protein: CASSYSEGGGTDTQYF.

This chain connects TRBV5-1 to TRBJ2-7; 9 nucleotides align to TRBD2. CDR3 length: 15 residues. Germline V gene lookup returns CDR1 SGHRS and CDR2 YFSETQ. With 0 bases clipped from V and 0 bases from J, the junction kept 1 base outside the gene matches. CDR3 region: CASSLVAGVSYEQYF. In nucleotides, the CDR3 is TGCGCCAGCAGCTTGGTAGCGGGAGTCTCCTACGAGCAGTACTTC.

The V call is TRBV27, the J call TRBJ2-1; 7 nucleotides line up with TRBD2. The CDR3 consists of 18 residues. Trimming cost V 5 bases and J 8 bases; bases outside gene matches: 21. CDR1 and CDR2 from the germline V gene are MNHEY and SMNVEV (reference sequence). CDR3 in DNA: TGTGCCAGCAGTAGACAGCCGGGACTACAAGCAGGAGTCGATGAGCAGTTCTTC. As protein: CASSRQPGLQAGVDEQFF.

This sequence joins TRBV30 and TRBJ1-6, with D perhaps matching TRBD1 (5 bases). Trimming stripped 2 bases from V and 8 bases from J, with 10 bases between. The CDR3 spans 13 residues. CDR1 and CDR2 from the germline V gene are GTSNPN and SVGIG (reference sequence). Here the CDR3 reads CAWSQGMDSPLHF. The CDR3 bases are TGTGCCTGGAGTCAGGGAATGGATTCACCCCTCCACTTT.

This clone was counted once. The V call is TRBV24-1, the J call TRBJ2-5; TRBD1 aligns across 9 bases. The CDR3 is 15 amino acids. The germline V gene has CDR1 KGHDR and CDR2 SFDVKD. Trimming removed 5 bases from V and 5 bases from J; junction bases left unmatched: 8. CDR3 sequence reads: CATSATLDRGETQYF. The DNA for the CDR3 is TGTGCCACCAGTGCGACGCTGGACAGGGGTGAGACCCAGTACTTC.

This chain uses TRBV18 with TRBJ1-4; D not resolved. The germline V gene encodes CDR1 KGHSH and CDR2 LQKENI. This CDR3 has 13 amino acids. V dropped 2 bases and J dropped 2 bases, with 3 bases sitting between them. CDR3: CASSPATNEKLFF. The CDR3 DNA reads TGTGCCAGCTCACCAGCGACTAATGAAAAACTGTTTTTT.

The V gene is TRBV6-1, the J gene TRBJ2-1, with 12 bases fitting TRBD2. Trimming took 4 bases from V and 7 from J; bases not matched to a gene: 14. The length of the CDR3 is 18 residues. Germline loops: CDR1 MNHNS, CDR2 SASEGT. Written as DNA, the CDR3 is TGTGCCAGCAGTGTCCTAGCGGGAGGGGGAAAATCGTGGAATGAGCAGTTCTTC. Protein: CASSVLAGGGKSWNEQFF.

This clone was observed a single time. Sequence at one end of the junction differs from germline and may be a read error. This chain uses TRBV12-3 or TRBV12-4 with TRBJ2-7, with D tentatively TRBD2 (5 bases). The CDR3 covers 12 residues. Here the CDR3 DNA reads TGTGCCAGCAATTTAGCGACTGGCGAGCAGTACTTC. Protein product: CASNLATGEQYF.

This clone appeared a single time. The chain joins TRBV25-1 to TRBJ1-2; 11 nucleotides line up with TRBD1. J lost 4 bases, V lost 3 bases, and 10 bases had no gene match. The CDR3 loop spans 17 amino acids. CDR1 MGHDK and CDR2 SYGVNS come from the germline V gene. The DNA for the CDR3 is TGTGCCAGCAGTGACTCGGGACAGGGGGTAATCAGCTATGGCTACACCTTC. Protein: CASSDSGQGVISYGYTF.

This chain connects TRBV6-4 to TRBJ1-3, with 7 bases matching TRBD1. Germline V gives CDR1 MRHNA, CDR2 SNTAGT. CDR3 length: 13 amino acids. The CDR3 DNA follows: TGTGTAAACAGGGGACCCTCTGGAAACACCATATATTTT. This encodes CVNRGPSGNTIYF.

This chain joins TRBV5-1 and TRBJ1-3; D gene ambiguous. Germline V gives CDR1 SGHRS, CDR2 YFSETQ. The CDR3 sequence is 16 residues long. V lost 4 bases and J lost 0, with 14 bases in between. CDR3 sequence reads: CASSRETVSSGNTIYF. The CDR3, as DNA: TGCGCCAGCAGCCGAGAGACTGTAAGCTCTGGAAACACCATATATTTT.

This clone is a singleton in its sample. This sequence joins TRBV28 and TRBJ1-6; D is uncertain. The CDR3 covers 11 residues. Trimming cost V 3 bases and J 14 bases, with 8 bases left between them. Germline-derived CDR1 and CDR2 are MDHEN and SYDVKM. CDR3 sequence (DNA): TGTGCCAGCAGTTTCCGGGATTCCCTCCACTTT. Encoded protein: CASSFRDSLHF.

The chain is built from TRBV29-1 and TRBJ2-1, with D uncertain. This CDR3 is 13 amino acids long. The V gene's germline CDR1 is SQVTM and CDR2 ANQGSEA. Trimming pared 6 bases from V and 4 bases from J, leaving 13 bases between. The CDR3 nucleotides are TGCAGCGTGGTAGTGCTAGATTACAATGAGCAGTTCTTC. Translated: CSVVVLDYNEQFF.

V usage is TRBV18 and J usage is TRBJ2-1; 12 bases fit TRBD2. Germline values: CDR1 KGHSH, CDR2 LQKENI. V gave up 8 bases and J gave up 8 bases; unmatched junction bases: 7. The CDR3 consists of 14 residues. The CDR3 DNA reads as TGTGCCAGCCGCGGACTAGCGGGATCGGATGAGCAGTTCTTC. It is translated as CASRGLAGSDEQFF.

V usage is TRBV5-4 and J usage is TRBJ2-1; 11 nucleotides agree with TRBD2. Germline trimming cut 3 bases from V and 7 bases from J; bases unmatched to any gene: 6. Germline V gene data show CDR1 as SGHNT and CDR2 as YYREEE (reference sequence). This CDR3 comprises 15 residues. CDR3 amino acids: CASSYFGTSGNEQFF. For the CDR3, the DNA is TGTGCCAGCAGCTATTTCGGGACTAGCGGAAATGAGCAGTTCTTC.

This chain uses TRBV5-4 with TRBJ2-3, with D possibly TRBD1 on 6 matching bases. CDR1 and CDR2 (germline): SGHNT, YYREEE (reference sequence). The V and J ends lost 2 bases and 13 bases respectively, with 17 bases between them. The CDR3 is 13 amino acids. In nucleotides, the CDR3 is TGTGCCAGCAGCTTCAAGGGGGTCTTAGTGGAGTATTTT. Amino acids: CASSFKGVLVEYF.

The chain uses TRBV27 and TRBJ2-7; D possibly corresponds to TRBD2 (6 bases). V dropped 5 bases and J dropped 5 bases, with 16 bases sitting between them. CDR1 and CDR2 (germline): MNHEY, SMNVEV (reference sequence). The CDR3 contains 14 residues. CDR3 residues: CASSTLALYHEQYF. The DNA for the CDR3 is TGTGCCAGCAGTACACTAGCTCTTTACCACGAGCAGTACTTC.

CDR3 sequence: CATKATSGVGEQFF. DNA for the CDR3: TGTGCCACCAAAGCAACTAGCGGCGTGGGTGAGCAGTTCTTC. This rearrangement joins TRBV19 to TRBJ2-1; 8 positions match TRBD2. Per the germline V gene, CDR1 is LNHDA and CDR2 is SQIVND (reference sequence). Unmatched junction bases numbered 14, after V lost 10 bases and J lost 9 bases. The CDR3 sequence is 14 residues long.

The chain combines TRBV19 with TRBJ2-7; 11 nucleotides agree with TRBD2. In germline, CDR1 is LNHDA, CDR2 SQIVND (reference sequence). The CDR3 runs 13 residues. V was clipped by 8 bases and J by 3 bases; unmatched bases: 3. The CDR3 sequence is CASATSGNYEQYF. CDR3 DNA sequence: TGTGCCAGTGCGACTAGCGGGAACTACGAGCAGTACTTC.

The chain joins TRBV29-1 to TRBJ1-5; unclear D gene. The CDR3 covers 17 residues. V was shortened by 2 bases and J by 8 bases, with 25 bases between the two germline ends. Germline CDR1 is SQVTM and CDR2 is ANQGSEA. The CDR3 DNA follows: TGCAGCGTTGAATCGGGAGTCCCCGGTAGGGTAAGGAAGCCCCAGCATTTT. Residues: CSVESGVPGRVRKPQHF.

The gene calls are TRBV16 and TRBJ2-7; 12 bases align to TRBD2. The V segment lost 4 bases and the J segment 4 bases; nucleotides outside the gene matches: 5. Germline V lookup: CDR1 KGHSY, CDR2 FQNENV. The CDR3 length is 15 residues. Written as DNA, the CDR3 is TGTGCCAGCAGCCGGACTAGCGGGGCTCCGTACGAGCAGTACTTC. Protein: CASSRTSGAPYEQYF.

The rearrangement links TRBV5-6 to TRBJ2-3; D is possibly TRBD1 (5 bases). Looked up from germline, CDR1 is SGHDT and CDR2 is YYEEEE. The CDR3 has 15 residues. The V end was cut by 0 bases, the J end by 0 bases, with 8 bases between. The CDR3 reads CASSLGQWSTDTQYF. For the CDR3, the DNA is TGTGCCAGCAGCTTGGGACAGTGGAGCACAGATACGCAGTATTTT.

This chain connects TRBV6-5 to TRBJ2-3; TRBD2 might be the D (6 bases). The V gene lost 8 bases and the J gene lost 2 bases, with 14 bases spanning the gap. The germline V gene encodes CDR1 MNHEY and CDR2 SVGAGI. The CDR3 totals 14 residues. Here the CDR3 reads CASLEAGLTDTQYF. The DNA for the CDR3 is TGTGCCAGCCTGGAAGCGGGCCTCACAGATACGCAGTATTTT.